This T cell receptor beta chain was sequenced for a study of beta chain features in type 1 diabetes. Study at large: Age and gender were similar between patients and healthy donors, as were cell yields.

Overall study results and limits: Reduced insertions and increased deletions marked VDJ junctions in type 1 diabetes patients. In the patient group, naive, central memory and Treg TCRB repertoires seemed more alike than in the healthy donor group. Shortening that was moderate but significant affected the TCRB CDR3s of Type 1 diabetes patients in all four CD4+ subsets.

Comment on this clone: Its antigen is not identified. Other DNA sequences within the sample encode an identical CDR3.

The study reverse transcribed the entire isolated RNA, so it sequenced expressed TCRB transcripts. Using immunoSEQ multiplex PCR, the repertoire was profiled, and TCRdb retains in-frame clones only, with some absent. This table holds about 740,000 clones, 10% to 15% found once. Per germline, CDR1 GTSNPN and CDR2 SVGIG (reference sequence). Germline trimming cut 0 bases from V and 1 base from J; bases unmatched to any gene: 2. This CDR3 is built from 15 residues. The collection from each donor was one heparinised blood draw averaging roughly 0.12 L. The TCR comes from a man aged 18 to 29 with type 1 diabetes. Material: naive CD4+ T cells from blood. The V call is TRBV30, the J call TRBJ2-7; TRBD2 matches at 11 bases. In nucleotides, the CDR3 is TGTGCCTGGAGTGTACGACTAGCGGGGTCCTACGAGCAGTACTTC. The encoded protein is CAWSVRLAGSYEQYF.